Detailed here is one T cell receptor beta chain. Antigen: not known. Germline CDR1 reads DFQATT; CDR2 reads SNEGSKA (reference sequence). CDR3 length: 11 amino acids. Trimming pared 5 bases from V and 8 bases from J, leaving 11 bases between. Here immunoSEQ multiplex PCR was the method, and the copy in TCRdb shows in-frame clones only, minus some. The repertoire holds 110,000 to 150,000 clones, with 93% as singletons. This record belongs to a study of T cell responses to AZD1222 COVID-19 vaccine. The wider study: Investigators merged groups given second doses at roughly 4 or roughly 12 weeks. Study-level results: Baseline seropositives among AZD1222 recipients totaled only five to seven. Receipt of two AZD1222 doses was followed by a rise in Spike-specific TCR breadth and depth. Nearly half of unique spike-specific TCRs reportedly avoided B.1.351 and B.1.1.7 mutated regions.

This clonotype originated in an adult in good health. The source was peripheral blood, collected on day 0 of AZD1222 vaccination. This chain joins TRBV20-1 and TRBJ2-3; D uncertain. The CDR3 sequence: CSAPKTGTQYF. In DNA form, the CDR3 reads TGCAGTGCTCCGAAGACGGGTACGCAGTATTTT.